The rows below give T cell receptor beta chains drawn from one sample of a study of neoadjuvant anti-PD-1 for oral cavity cancer. The method was immunoSEQ multiplex PCR; TCRdb's version includes in-frame clones alone and lacks a portion of them. The sample includes under 10,000 clones, approximately 62% of them seen just once. Sample: tumor tissue, taken before nivolumab (anti-PD-1) treatment. The receptor set was obtained from a person between 35 and 79 years old with oral cavity squamous cell carcinoma. CDR3s include the opening cysteine and the closing phenylalanine or tryptophan. A D gene is named only where the DNA matches it firmly. Rows may omit the clone size; those that give it use once, few, many or a size class.

j_call v_call clone_size d_call cdr3_aa cdr3_nt
TRBJ2-7 TRBV19 NA TRBD2 CASNNEGTSLDEQYF TGTGCCAGTAACAACGAGGGGACTAGCCTTGACGAGCAGTACTTC
TRBJ1-6 TRBV6-1 few TRBD1 CASSSPGQGDSPLHF TGTGCCAGCAGTTCCCCGGGACAGGGTGATTCACCCCTCCACTTT
TRBJ1-3 TRBV19 NA NA CASTREGTYLSGNTIYF TGTGCCAGTACCAGGGAGGGCACTTACCTCTCTGGAAACACCATATATTTT
TRBJ1-3 TRBV5-6 few NA CASSGTGQGNTIYF TGTGCCAGCAGCGGAACAGGGCAGGGAAACACCATATATTTT
TRBJ2-6 TRBV27 NA NA CASTRQDLLVGANVLTF TGTGCCAGCACCAGACAGGACCTTCTCGTTGGGGCCAACGTCCTGACTTTC
TRBJ2-6 TRBV7-3 NA NA CASSLMGAGANVLTF TGTGCCAGCAGCTTAATGGGGGCTGGGGCCAACGTCCTGACTTTC
TRBJ2-1 TRBV12-5 NA TRBD2 CASGTSYEQFF TGTGCTAGTGGGACTAGCTATGAGCAGTTCTTC
TRBJ2-7 TRBV9 NA NA CASSVAVSYEQYF TGTGCCAGCAGCGTAGCCGTGTCCTACGAGCAGTACTTC
TRBJ2-1 TRBV9 NA TRBD2 CASSGSGTSGRSSYNEQFF TGTGCCAGCAGCGGATCCGGGACTAGCGGGAGGAGCTCCTACAATGAGCAGTTCTTC
TRBJ2-5 TRBV5-1 NA TRBD1 CASSRDRQETQYF TGCGCCAGCAGCCGGGACAGACAAGAGACCCAGTACTTC
TRBJ2-7 TRBV29-1 once TRBD1 CSVVLTGWGSYEQYF TGCAGCGTTGTTTTGACAGGGTGGGGCTCCTACGAGCAGTACTTC
TRBJ1-2 TRBV19 NA TRBD1 CASGGQGRGYTF TGTGCCAGTGGAGGACAGGGGCGAGGCTACACCTTC
TRBJ1-6 TRBV7-8 NA NA CASSMGGGTNSPLHF TGTGCCAGCAGCATGGGTGGGGGAACTAATTCACCCCTCCACTTT
TRBJ1-1 TRBV2 NA NA CASGGYRNTEAFF TGTGCCAGCGGGGGGTACAGGAACACTGAAGCTTTCTTT
TRBJ2-7 TRBV10-3 NA NA CASLGAGRLYEQYF TGTGCCTCCCTAGGGGCAGGGAGACTCTACGAGCAGTACTTC
TRBJ2-1 TRBV7-3 once TRBD1 CASSSRQGRYGNEQFF TGTGCCAGCAGCTCCAGACAGGGAAGGTACGGGAATGAGCAGTTCTTC
TRBJ2-5 TRBV27 NA TRBD1 CASSRQGARETQYF TGTGCCAGCAGTCGACAGGGGGCGCGGGAGACCCAGTACTTC
TRBJ2-1 TRBV21-1 NA NA CASSKARKREPPEEQFF TGTGCCAGCAGCAAAGCACGTAAGCGGGAGCCCCCCGAGGAGCAGTTCTTC
TRBJ2-3 TRBV14 NA TRBD2 CASSPLLAGTDTQYF TGTGCCAGCAGCCCGCTACTAGCGGGCACAGATACGCAGTATTTT
TRBJ2-7 TRBV11-2 NA NA CASSWTVSEQYF TGTGCCAGCAGTTGGACGGTTTCCGAGCAGTACTTC
TRBJ1-1 TRBV20-1 NA NA CSARDGTEAFF TGCAGTGCTAGAGATGGAACTGAAGCTTTCTTT
TRBJ1-1 TRBV21-1 NA NA CASSTRTGGEGTEAFF TGTGCCAGCAGCACCCGGACAGGGGGCGAGGGCACTGAAGCTTTCTTT
TRBJ2-2 TRBV27 NA NA CASSFTDTGELFF TGTGCCAGCAGTTTTACGGACACCGGGGAGCTGTTTTTT
TRBJ1-1 TRBV27 NA NA CASSKNPRVTEAFF TGTGCCAGCAGTAAAAATCCCCGGGTTACTGAAGCTTTCTTT
TRBJ1-1 TRBV4-2 few NA CASSQDYRTTRKLNTEAFF TGTGCCAGCAGCCAAGACTACCGAACGACACGAAAATTGAACACTGAAGCTTTCTTT
TRBJ1-4 TRBV27 NA TRBD1 CASSTDRDRVEKLFF TGTGCCAGCAGTACCGACCGGGACAGGGTTGAAAAACTGTTTTTT
TRBJ2-7 TRBV30 NA NA CATEGAVSYEQYF TGTGCCACAGAGGGAGCAGTCTCCTACGAGCAGTACTTC
TRBJ2-2 TRBV10-1 once TRBD1 CASSWTGSDGGELFF TGCGCCAGCAGCTGGACAGGGAGTGATGGCGGGGAGCTGTTTTTT
TRBJ1-1 TRBV30 few NA CAWEVRRAFF TGTGCCTGGGAAGTTCGAAGAGCTTTCTTT
TRBJ2-7 TRBV27 few TRBD2 CASSSPGGYEQYF TGTGCCAGCAGTTCCCCCGGGGGGTACGAGCAGTACTTC
TRBJ2-2 TRBV9 few NA CASSVARTARHGELFF TGTGCCAGCAGCGTAGCACGGACAGCGAGACACGGGGAGCTGTTTTTT
TRBJ2-7 TRBV19 NA TRBD1 CASSIIRTGRYEQYF TGTGCCAGTAGTATAATAAGGACAGGGCGCTACGAGCAGTACTTC
TRBJ1-1 TRBV5-1 NA NA CASSPGDGGMNTEAFF TGCGCCAGCAGCCCCGGGGACGGGGGGATGAACACTGAAGCTTTCTTT
TRBJ2-1 TRBV11-3 NA NA CASSLEQGGYNEQFF TGTGCCAGCAGCTTGGAGCAGGGGGGATACAATGAGCAGTTCTTC
TRBJ2-7 TRBV7-9 NA NA CASSLNQGPYEQYF TGTGCCAGCAGCTTAAACCAGGGTCCTTACGAGCAGTACTTC
TRBJ2-3 TRBV30 NA NA CAWSVGGGTDTQYF TGTGCCTGGAGTGTAGGTGGGGGCACAGATACGCAGTATTTT
TRBJ1-2 TRBV4-1 once NA CASSQERGELYGYTF TGCGCCAGCAGCCAAGAGAGAGGGGAGCTCTATGGCTACACCTTC
TRBJ2-5 TRBV4-1 NA TRBD1 CASSREQGGQETQYF TGCGCCAGCAGCCGGGAACAGGGGGGACAAGAGACCCAGTACTTC
TRBJ1-4 TRBV5-1 NA NA CASSFKEENEKLFF TGCGCCAGCAGCTTCAAGGAAGAGAATGAAAAACTGTTTTTT
TRBJ2-4 TRBV14 NA TRBD2 CASSSLAGGTKNIQYF TGTGCCAGCAGCTCACTAGCGGGGGGAACCAAAAACATTCAGTACTTC
TRBJ2-5 TRBV6-5 once NA CASSYHPKGQETQYF TGTGCCAGCAGTTACCACCCTAAGGGTCAGGAGACCCAGTACTTC